This paragraph covers one T cell receptor beta chain sequence. Its antigen is currently unknown. The data were obtained in a study of long-term antiretroviral therapy in people with HIV. V dropped 7 bases and J dropped 8 bases, with 20 bases sitting between them. Germline CDR1 MNHEY, CDR2 SVGAGI. This CDR3 is 14 amino acids long. immunoSEQ v3.0 was run at survey level. Assay: immunoSEQ multiplex PCR; the TCRdb copy retains only in-frame clones and omits some. The table has around 34,000 clones, approximately 72% seen once; the top ten hold approximately 3.4%. Overall study results and limits: Even long-term ART left TRB diversity below transplant donor controls, despite gains.

The clonotype originates from a man aged 45-60 years with HIV. The gene calls are TRBV6-5 and TRBJ1-2; no definite D call. This specimen consisted of unsorted PBMCs, obtained 3 years after starting antiretroviral therapy. The DNA of the CDR3 is TGTGCCAGCACCACCGACGGGAGGGTGTCCGGCTACACCTTC. Its translation: CASTTDGRVSGYTF.